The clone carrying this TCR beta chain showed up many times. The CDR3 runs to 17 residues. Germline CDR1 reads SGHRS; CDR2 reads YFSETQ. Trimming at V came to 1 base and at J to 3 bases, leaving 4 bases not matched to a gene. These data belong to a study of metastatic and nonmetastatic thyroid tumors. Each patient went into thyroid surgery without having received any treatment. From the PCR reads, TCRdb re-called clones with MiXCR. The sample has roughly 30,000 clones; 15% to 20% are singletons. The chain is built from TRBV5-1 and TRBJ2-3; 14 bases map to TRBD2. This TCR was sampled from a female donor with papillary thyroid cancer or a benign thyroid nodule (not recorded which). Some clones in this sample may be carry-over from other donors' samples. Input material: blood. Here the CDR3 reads CASSLLGLAGVTDTQYF. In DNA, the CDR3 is TGCGCCAGCAGCTTGCTGGGACTAGCGGGAGTGACAGATACGCAGTATTTT.